This T cell receptor beta chain stems from a study of T cells after yellow fever vaccination. Study results and limitations: Abundant clonotypes (contaminants from the bulk population) could be present in FACS-sorted repertoires. Weaker, the secondary response had a peak occurring faster, on day 5 versus 15. Post-booster repertoires again held most primary-vaccination clones (around 95% CD4, roughly 88% CD8).

With respect to this clonotype: Its antigen is not known.

A 5'RACE template-switching step, the method used to make TCR cDNA, added a universal primer site and UMIs. TCRdb processed the 5' RACE reads anew with MiXCR; each CDR3 protein has one entry. The sample includes hundreds of thousands of distinct CDR3 sequences, 17% of them seen just once. This sequence was found in a man between 18 and 29 years old who received the YFV17D yellow fever vaccine. Sequencing was performed on PBMCs, taken 4 to 6 days after the first yellow fever vaccination.

CDR3 loop: CATSSLAGGTDTQYF. Written as DNA, the CDR3 is TGTGCCACCAGCTCTCTAGCGGGGGGCACAGATACGCAGTATTTT. The rearrangement links TRBV24-1 to TRBJ2-3; 10 nucleotides align to TRBD2. CDR3 length equals 15 residues. Per the germline V gene, CDR1 is KGHDR and CDR2 is SFDVKD. The J segment lost 1 base and the V segment lost 7 bases, leaving 4 bases of the junction unmatched.